These 10 T cell receptor beta chains were sequenced from one sample in a study of T-cell memory formation after mild COVID-19. One entry per CDR3 protein results from TCRdb running MiXCR on the 5' RACE reads. The sample yields about 210,000 distinct CDR3 sequences, around 27% seen once. The sample was PBMCs or a T cell subset sorted from them (not recorded which). The receptors were sampled from an adult woman who had mild COVID-19 (a few samples of this study predate the infection). Cell type and time point are not known.

The V and J genes are TRBV5-1 and TRBJ2-1; 9 positions agree with TRBD1. The CDR3 is 14 residues long. CDR1 and CDR2 from the germline V gene are SGHRS and YFSETQ. After removal of 4 bases from V and 9 bases from J, the junction contained 8 bases not matched to a gene. The CDR3 bases are TGCGCCAGCAGCCGGGGACAGGGAAAGGCTGAGCAGTTCTTC. Amino acids: CASSRGQGKAEQFF.

This clonotype was counted a few times. CDR3 sequence reads: CSAGQSNTEAFF. CDR3 DNA sequence: TGCAGTGCAGGACAATCGAACACTGAAGCTTTCTTT. V gene TRBV20-1 combines with J gene TRBJ1-1; D is perhaps TRBD1 (5 bases). The germline V gene has CDR1 DFQATT and CDR2 SNEGSKA (reference sequence). The CDR3 consists of 12 residues. The V end lost 6 bases, the J end lost 1 base, and 9 bases lay between the germline ends.

This sequence joins TRBV27 and TRBJ2-3, with 7 bases matching TRBD2. The V gene end was trimmed by 4 bases and the J gene end by 0 bases; junction bases not matched to a gene: 7. The CDR3 loop spans 16 amino acids. The germline V gene encodes CDR1 MNHEY and CDR2 SMNVEV (reference sequence). CDR3 in amino acids: CASSWGGTTSTDTQYF. In nucleotides, the CDR3 is TGTGCCAGCAGTTGGGGAGGGACTACCAGCACAGATACGCAGTATTTT.

The chain is built from TRBV29-1 and TRBJ2-7; perhaps TRBD1 as D (5 bases). Trimming pared 5 bases from V and 1 base from J, leaving 9 bases between. Germline V gives CDR1 SQVTM, CDR2 ANQGSEA. This CDR3 region has 12 residues. The CDR3 protein is CSVRTPSYEQYF. The CDR3 region has the DNA TGCAGCGTTAGGACACCGTCCTACGAGCAGTACTTC.

This clonotype was seen once. The rearrangement links TRBV3-1 to TRBJ2-3; D might be TRBD2 (6 bases). The CDR3 extends over 15 amino acids. V lost 6 bases and J 0 bases, leaving 13 bases between the germline ends. Germline-derived CDR1 and CDR2 are LGHDT and YNNKEL (reference sequence). The CDR3 DNA sequence: TGTGCCAGCAGTCAAAGGGGACTTAGCACAGATACGCAGTATTTT. Amino acids: CASSQRGLSTDTQYF.

The chain's CDR3 is CSARDQAGVVYEQYF. CDR3 DNA sequence: TGCAGTGCTAGAGATCAAGCAGGGGTGGTGTACGAGCAGTACTTC. The chain uses TRBV20-1 and TRBJ2-7, with D possibly being TRBD1 (6 bases). V gave up 0 bases and J gave up 4 bases, with 16 bases separating them. This CDR3 comprises 15 residues. The germline V gene encodes CDR1 DFQATT and CDR2 SNEGSKA (reference sequence).

This clonotype was recorded a few times. The V and J genes are TRBV20-1 and TRBJ1-2; 7 nucleotides match TRBD1. The germline V gene has CDR1 DFQATT and CDR2 SNEGSKA (reference sequence). There are 15 residues in the CDR3. V dropped 3 bases and J dropped 6; count of bases not matched to a gene: 13. CDR3 bases: TGCAGTGCTAGTTCCCCGGGACAGCGGGCTGATGGCTACACCTTC. This encodes CSASSPGQRADGYTF.

CDR3 in amino acids: CASSLAGEFYEQYF. The CDR3 DNA follows: TGTGCCAGCAGCTTAGCGGGGGAATTCTACGAGCAGTACTTC. The genes are TRBV7-8 and TRBJ2-7; D may be TRBD1 or TRBD2 (5 bases each). Germline V gene lookup returns CDR1 SGHVS and CDR2 FQNEAQ. The CDR3 sequence is 14 residues long. V was trimmed by 0 bases and J by 3 bases, leaving 9 bases between them.

This clonotype was detected a few times. The V gene is TRBV3-1, the J gene TRBJ2-7; tentative D call: TRBD2 (6 bases). Trimming removed 5 bases at V and 5 bases at J, with 16 bases between. The CDR3 extends over 14 amino acids. Per the germline V gene, CDR1 is LGHDT and CDR2 is YNNKEL (reference sequence). The CDR3 region is CASSSGTWVDEQYF. The CDR3 nucleotides read TGTGCCAGCAGCTCCGGGACTTGGGTTGACGAGCAGTACTTC.

The rearrangement joins TRBV12-3 or TRBV12-4 to TRBJ2-5; 14 positions agree with TRBD2. CDR3 size: 18 residues. Germline trimming cut 4 bases from V and 6 bases from J; bases unmatched to any gene: 13. This chain's CDR3 is CASSSSTSGRALVKTQYF. For the CDR3, the DNA is TGTGCCAGCAGTTCGTCGACTAGCGGGAGGGCCTTGGTAAAGACCCAGTACTTC.